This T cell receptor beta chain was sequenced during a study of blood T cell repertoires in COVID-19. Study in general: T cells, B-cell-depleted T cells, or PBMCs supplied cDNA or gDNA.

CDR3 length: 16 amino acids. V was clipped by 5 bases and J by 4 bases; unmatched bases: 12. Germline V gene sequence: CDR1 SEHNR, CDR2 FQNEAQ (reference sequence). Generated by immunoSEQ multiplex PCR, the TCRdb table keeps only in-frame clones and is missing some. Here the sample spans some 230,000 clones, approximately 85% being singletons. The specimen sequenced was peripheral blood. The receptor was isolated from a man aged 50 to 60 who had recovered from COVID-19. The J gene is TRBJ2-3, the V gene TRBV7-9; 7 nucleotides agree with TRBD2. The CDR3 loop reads CASSPEGSGSADTQYF. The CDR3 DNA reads TGTGCCAGCAGCCCGGAGGGTAGCGGGTCAGCAGATACGCAGTATTTT.